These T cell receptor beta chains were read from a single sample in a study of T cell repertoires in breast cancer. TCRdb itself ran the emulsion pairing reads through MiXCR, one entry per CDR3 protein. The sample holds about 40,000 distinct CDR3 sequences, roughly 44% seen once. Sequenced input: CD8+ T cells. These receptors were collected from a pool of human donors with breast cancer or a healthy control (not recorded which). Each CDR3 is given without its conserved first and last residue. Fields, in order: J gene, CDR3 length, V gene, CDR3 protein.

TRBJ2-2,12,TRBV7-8,ASSSGEYNGELF
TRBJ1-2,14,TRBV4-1,ASSQGDRRPFYGYT
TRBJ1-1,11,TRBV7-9,ASRRTGNTEAF
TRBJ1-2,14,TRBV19,ASSRVLGQVDYGYT
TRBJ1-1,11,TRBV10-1,ASSGRTGSKAF
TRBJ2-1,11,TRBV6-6,ASSYSVYNEQF
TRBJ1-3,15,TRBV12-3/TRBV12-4,ASMLARGKLSGNTIY
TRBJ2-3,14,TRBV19,ASKLNSGGATDTQY
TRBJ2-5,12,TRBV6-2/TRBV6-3,ASSATGSQETQY
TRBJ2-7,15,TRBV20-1,SARGSLRDRGSYEQY
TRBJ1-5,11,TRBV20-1,SAGGGADQPQH
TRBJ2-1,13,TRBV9,ASSEADSSYNEQF
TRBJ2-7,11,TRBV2,ASRSRTGSEQY
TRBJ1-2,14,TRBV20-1,SAFTAGRSSRVGYT
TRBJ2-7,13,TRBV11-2,ASSLDPAGLWEQY
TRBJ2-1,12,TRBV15,ATSRKPFSGEQF
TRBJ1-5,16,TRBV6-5,ASSYFTQVSWANQPQH
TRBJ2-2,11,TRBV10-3,AIGTLYTGELF
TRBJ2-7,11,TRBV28,ASIGDRPYEQY
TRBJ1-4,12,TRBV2,ASKRTGVFEKLF
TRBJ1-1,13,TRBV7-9,ASSQGGRWNTEAF
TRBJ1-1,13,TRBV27,ASSPWEGVGTEAF
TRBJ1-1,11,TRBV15,ATTRMGGTEAF